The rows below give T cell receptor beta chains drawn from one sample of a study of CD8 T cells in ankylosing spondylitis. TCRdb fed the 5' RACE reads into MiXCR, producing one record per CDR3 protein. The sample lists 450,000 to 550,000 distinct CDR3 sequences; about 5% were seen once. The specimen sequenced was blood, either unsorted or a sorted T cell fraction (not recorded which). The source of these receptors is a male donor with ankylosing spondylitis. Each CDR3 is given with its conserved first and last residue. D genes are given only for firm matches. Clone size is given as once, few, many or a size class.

cdr3_nt: TGTGCCAGCTGGACAGGGAGAACCGGGGAGCTGTTTTTT
cdr3_aa: CASWTGRTGELFF
d_call: TRBD1
cdr3_length: 13
v_call: TRBV6-1
j_call: TRBJ2-2
clone_size: many

cdr3_nt: TGTGCCAGCGGATTCCCGACAGGGAAAGTGGAGCAGTACTTC
cdr3_aa: CASGFPTGKVEQYF
d_call: TRBD1
cdr3_length: 14
v_call: TRBV27
j_call: TRBJ2-7
clone_size: many

cdr3_nt: TGCAGTGCTAGAGAGCTAGGGGTGCATGAGCAGTTCTTC
cdr3_aa: CSARELGVHEQFF
d_call: .
cdr3_length: 13
v_call: TRBV20-1
j_call: TRBJ2-1
clone_size: many

cdr3_nt: TGCGCCAGCAGCCGCGGGACTCTATATGGCTACACCTTC
cdr3_aa: CASSRGTLYGYTF
d_call: .
cdr3_length: 13
v_call: TRBV4-1
j_call: TRBJ1-2
clone_size: many

cdr3_nt: TGTGCCAGCAGAGAAAACAGTAGCAATCAGCCCCAGCATTTT
cdr3_aa: CASRENSSNQPQHF
d_call: .
cdr3_length: 14
v_call: TRBV6-2/TRBV6-3
j_call: TRBJ1-5
clone_size: few

cdr3_nt: TGCGCCAGCAGGGGTAATCCCAGCGGCAATCAGCCCCAGCATTTT
cdr3_aa: CASRGNPSGNQPQHF
d_call: .
cdr3_length: 15
v_call: TRBV5-1
j_call: TRBJ1-5
clone_size: many

cdr3_nt: TGTGCCAGCAGTTACTCGAGTCGGGACAGCTATGGCTACACCTTC
cdr3_aa: CASSYSSRDSYGYTF
d_call: TRBD1
cdr3_length: 15
v_call: TRBV6-2/TRBV6-3
j_call: TRBJ1-2
clone_size: many

cdr3_nt: TGTGCCAGCAGCCCGACAGGGATGGGGACCGGGGAGCTGTTTTTT
cdr3_aa: CASSPTGMGTGELFF
d_call: TRBD1
cdr3_length: 15
v_call: TRBV12-3/TRBV12-4
j_call: TRBJ2-2
clone_size: many

cdr3_nt: TGCGCCAGCATGGGGAGACAGGGTTCCTACAATGAGCAGTTCTTC
cdr3_aa: CASMGRQGSYNEQFF
d_call: TRBD1
cdr3_length: 15
v_call: TRBV5-1
j_call: TRBJ2-1
clone_size: many

cdr3_nt: TGTGCCAGCAGCGTAGATGCGGGCTGGCACGAGCAGTACTTC
cdr3_aa: CASSVDAGWHEQYF
d_call: .
cdr3_length: 14
v_call: TRBV9
j_call: TRBJ2-7
clone_size: many

cdr3_nt: TGTGCCAGCAGCTTAAAGGAAAAACTGTTTTTT
cdr3_aa: CASSLKEKLFF
d_call: .
cdr3_length: 11
v_call: TRBV7-2
j_call: TRBJ1-4
clone_size: many